Listed below are T cell receptor beta chains from one sample, sequenced in a study of beta chain features in type 1 diabetes. Profiled with immunoSEQ multiplex PCR; TCRdb holds only in-frame clones, not every one. Of 330,000 or so clones in the sample, around 13% were seen once. Sequencing was carried out using central memory CD4+ T cells from blood. The receptors come from a man aged 25-45 years in good health. Each CDR3 is given without its conserved first and last residue.

V: TRBV7-2
J: TRBJ2-5
CDR3: ASSLDGTLGGETQY

V: TRBV7-9
J: TRBJ2-3
CDR3: ASSLSGGPDTQY

V: TRBV7-2
J: TRBJ2-1
CDR3: ASSLGTSGGNEQF

V: TRBV6-6
J: TRBJ2-5
CDR3: ASSYRNNQETQY

V: TRBV6-6
J: TRBJ2-2
CDR3: ASSYSSGNTGELF

V: TRBV11-3
J: TRBJ1-1
CDR3: ASSFGEGNTEAF

V: TRBV7-2
J: TRBJ1-2
CDR3: ASSLGGLAKNGYT

V: TRBV27
J: TRBJ2-6
CDR3: ASSSLRGANVLT

V: TRBV7-2
J: TRBJ2-1
CDR3: ASSRDPNEQF

V: TRBV27
J: TRBJ2-6
CDR3: ASSFGSGANVLT

V: TRBV7-9
J: TRBJ1-2
CDR3: ASSLSGAGVDYT

V: TRBV18
J: TRBJ1-6
CDR3: ASSLAAGDSPLH

V: TRBV7-2
J: TRBJ2-1
CDR3: ASSLDLGTEQF

V: TRBV5-1
J: TRBJ2-6
CDR3: ASSLLADSGANVLT

V: TRBV6-5
J: TRBJ1-1
CDR3: ASSSSQRGTEAF

V: TRBV5-6
J: TRBJ1-4
CDR3: ASSLVSHENEKLF

V: TRBV6-1
J: TRBJ1-1
CDR3: ASSLDTNTEAF

V: TRBV29-1
J: TRBJ2-2
CDR3: SVPAGGTPGELF

V: TRBV7-9
J: TRBJ2-7
CDR3: ATNGRDYEQY

V: TRBV5-1
J: TRBJ2-5
CDR3: ASSPPPRGQQTQY

V: TRBV10-2
J: TRBJ1-6
CDR3: ASRKQGLYSPLH

V: TRBV5-6
J: TRBJ2-1
CDR3: ASSLPGQGRIEQF

V: TRBV27
J: TRBJ2-1
CDR3: ATSGLAGSTSSYNEQF

V: TRBV25-1
J: TRBJ2-5
CDR3: ASSPQETQY

V: TRBV6-1
J: TRBJ1-1
CDR3: ASSERQGPTEAF

V: TRBV7-9
J: TRBJ2-3
CDR3: ASSTGLAGGPTSTDTQY

V: TRBV5-6
J: TRBJ2-2
CDR3: ASSLVRQTPTGELF

V: TRBV19
J: TRBJ2-1
CDR3: ASSRVQGSYNEQF

V: TRBV5-6
J: TRBJ2-5
CDR3: ASSFGLTETQY

V: TRBV6-5
J: TRBJ1-2
CDR3: ASSYTGTVRDYT

V: TRBV7-9
J: TRBJ1-1
CDR3: ASSWDRLNTEAF

V: TRBV11-3
J: TRBJ2-5
CDR3: ASSPGTQETQY

V: TRBV7-2
J: TRBJ2-5
CDR3: ASSLPGQGPTQY

V: TRBV7-2
J: TRBJ1-1
CDR3: ASSSRQEAEAF

V: TRBV13
J: TRBJ2-7
CDR3: ASSPDWSSYEQY

V: TRBV7-2
J: TRBJ1-2
CDR3: ANGQIT

V: TRBV7-2
J: TRBJ2-2
CDR3: ASSSTAAGVGELF

V: TRBV5-6
J: TRBJ2-1
CDR3: ASSFLVGDYNEQF

V: TRBV6-6
J: TRBJ2-2
CDR3: ASSSTGNLNTGELF

V: TRBV5-1
J: TRBJ2-5
CDR3: ASSLQETQY

V: TRBV2
J: TRBJ1-1
CDR3: ASSEVVGQHGQGGETEAF

V: TRBV30
J: TRBJ2-2
CDR3: AWSLQGNGELF

V: TRBV30
J: TRBJ2-1
CDR3: AWSVQSGGEQF